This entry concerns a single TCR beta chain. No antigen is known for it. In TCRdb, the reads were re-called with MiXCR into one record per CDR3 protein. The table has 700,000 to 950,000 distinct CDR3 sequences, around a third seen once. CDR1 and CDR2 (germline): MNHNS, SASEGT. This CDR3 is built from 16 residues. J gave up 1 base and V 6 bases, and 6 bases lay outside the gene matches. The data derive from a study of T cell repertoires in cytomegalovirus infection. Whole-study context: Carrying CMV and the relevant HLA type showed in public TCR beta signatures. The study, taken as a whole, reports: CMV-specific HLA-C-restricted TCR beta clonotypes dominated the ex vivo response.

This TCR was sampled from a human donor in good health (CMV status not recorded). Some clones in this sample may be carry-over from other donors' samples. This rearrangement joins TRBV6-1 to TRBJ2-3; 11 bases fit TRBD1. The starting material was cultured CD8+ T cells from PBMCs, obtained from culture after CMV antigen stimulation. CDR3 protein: CASRRDRGYGTDTQYF. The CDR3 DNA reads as TGTGCCAGCAGGAGGGACAGGGGGTACGGCACAGATACGCAGTATTTT.